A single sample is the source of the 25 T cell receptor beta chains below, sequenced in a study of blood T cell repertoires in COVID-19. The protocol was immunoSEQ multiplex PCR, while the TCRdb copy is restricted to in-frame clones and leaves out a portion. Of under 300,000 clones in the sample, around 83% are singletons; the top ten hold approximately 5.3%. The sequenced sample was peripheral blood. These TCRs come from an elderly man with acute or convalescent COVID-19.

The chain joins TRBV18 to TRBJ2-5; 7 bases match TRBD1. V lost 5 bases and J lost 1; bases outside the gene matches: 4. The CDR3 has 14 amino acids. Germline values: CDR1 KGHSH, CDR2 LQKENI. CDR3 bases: TGTGCCAGCTCAAAAGGGGACAGCCAAGAGACCCAGTACTTC. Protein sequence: CASSKGDSQETQYF.

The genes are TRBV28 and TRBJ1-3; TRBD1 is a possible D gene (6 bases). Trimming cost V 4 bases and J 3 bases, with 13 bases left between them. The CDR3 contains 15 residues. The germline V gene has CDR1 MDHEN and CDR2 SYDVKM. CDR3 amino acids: CASSSRGDGGNTIYF. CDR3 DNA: TGTGCCAGCAGTTCCAGGGGAGATGGTGGAAACACCATATATTTT.

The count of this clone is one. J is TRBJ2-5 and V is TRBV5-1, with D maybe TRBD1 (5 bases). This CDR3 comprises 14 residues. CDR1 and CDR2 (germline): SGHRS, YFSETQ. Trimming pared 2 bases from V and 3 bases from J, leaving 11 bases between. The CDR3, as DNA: TGCGCCAGCAGCTTAGGGCAGGGCAAAGAGACCCAGTACTTC. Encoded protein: CASSLGQGKETQYF.

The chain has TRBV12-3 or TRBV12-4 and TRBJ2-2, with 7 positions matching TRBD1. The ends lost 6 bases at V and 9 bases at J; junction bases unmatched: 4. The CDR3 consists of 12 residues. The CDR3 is CASRMTGRELFF. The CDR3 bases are TGTGCCAGCAGAATGACAGGGCGGGAGCTGTTTTTT.

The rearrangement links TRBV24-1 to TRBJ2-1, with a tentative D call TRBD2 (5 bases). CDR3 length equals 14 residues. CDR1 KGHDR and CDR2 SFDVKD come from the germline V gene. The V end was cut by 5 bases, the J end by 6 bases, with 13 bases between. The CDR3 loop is CATSGPSGFNEQFF. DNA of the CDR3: TGTGCCACCAGTGGTCCGTCGGGATTCAATGAGCAGTTCTTC.

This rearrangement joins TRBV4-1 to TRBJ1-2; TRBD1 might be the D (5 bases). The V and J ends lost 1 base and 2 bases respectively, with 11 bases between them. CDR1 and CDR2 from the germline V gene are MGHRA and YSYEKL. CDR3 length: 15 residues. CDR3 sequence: CASSQGGGGNYGYTF. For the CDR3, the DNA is TGCGCCAGCAGCCAAGGGGGGGGTGGGAACTATGGCTACACCTTC.

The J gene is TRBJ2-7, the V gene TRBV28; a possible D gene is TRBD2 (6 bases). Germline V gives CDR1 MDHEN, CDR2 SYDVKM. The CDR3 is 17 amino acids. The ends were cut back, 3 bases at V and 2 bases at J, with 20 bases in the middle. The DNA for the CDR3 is TGTGCCAGCAGTTTTGGTCCCGGGGGAAAACCCCCCTACGAGCAGTACTTC. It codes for CASSFGPGGKPPYEQYF.

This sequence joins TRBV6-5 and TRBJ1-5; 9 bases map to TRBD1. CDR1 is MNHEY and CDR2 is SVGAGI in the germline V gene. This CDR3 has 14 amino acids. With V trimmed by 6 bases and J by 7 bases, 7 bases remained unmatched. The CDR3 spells CASSPGQGRQPQHF. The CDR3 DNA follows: TGTGCCAGCAGCCCAGGACAGGGGAGACAGCCCCAGCATTTT.

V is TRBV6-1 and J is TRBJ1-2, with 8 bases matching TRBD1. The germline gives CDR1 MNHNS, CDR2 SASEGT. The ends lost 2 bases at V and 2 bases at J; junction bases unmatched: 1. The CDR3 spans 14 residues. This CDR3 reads CASSERDRNYGYTF. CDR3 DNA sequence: TGTGCCAGCAGTGAAAGGGACAGGAACTATGGCTACACCTTC.

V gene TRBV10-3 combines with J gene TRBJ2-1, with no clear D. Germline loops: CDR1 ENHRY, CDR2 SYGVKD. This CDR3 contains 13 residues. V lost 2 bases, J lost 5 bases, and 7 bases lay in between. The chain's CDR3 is CAISEPPDNEQFF. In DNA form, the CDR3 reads TGTGCCATCAGTGAGCCTCCCGACAATGAGCAGTTCTTC.

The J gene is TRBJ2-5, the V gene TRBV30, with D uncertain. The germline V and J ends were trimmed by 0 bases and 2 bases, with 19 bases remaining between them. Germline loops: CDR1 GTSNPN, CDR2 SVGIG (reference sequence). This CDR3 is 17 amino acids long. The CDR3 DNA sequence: TGTGCCTGGAGTGTCCCACGGCAGGCGCGCATACAAGAGACCCAGTACTTC. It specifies CAWSVPRQARIQETQYF.

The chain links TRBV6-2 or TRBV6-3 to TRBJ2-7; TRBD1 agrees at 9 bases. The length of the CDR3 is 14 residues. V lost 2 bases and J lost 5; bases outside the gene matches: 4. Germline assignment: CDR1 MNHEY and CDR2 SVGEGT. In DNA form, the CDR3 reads TGTGCCAGCAGTTACGGGACAGGGCCCAACGAGCAGTACTTC. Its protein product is CASSYGTGPNEQYF.

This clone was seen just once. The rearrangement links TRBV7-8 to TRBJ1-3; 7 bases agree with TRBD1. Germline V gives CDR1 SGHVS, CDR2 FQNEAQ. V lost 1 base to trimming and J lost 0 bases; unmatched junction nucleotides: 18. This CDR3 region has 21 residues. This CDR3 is CASSLEPQGEDRDHSGNTIYF. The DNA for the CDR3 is TGTGCCAGCAGCTTAGAACCTCAAGGGGAAGACAGGGATCACTCTGGAAACACCATATATTTT.

The DNA of the CDR3 is TGTGCCAGCAGCCCGGGACAGTGGGCCTACGAGCAGTACTTC. Its translation: CASSPGQWAYEQYF. The rearrangement links TRBV7-9 to TRBJ2-7, with TRBD1 identical over 7 bases. Germline-derived CDR1 and CDR2 are SEHNR and FQNEAQ (reference sequence). The CDR3 has 14 amino acids. With V trimmed by 5 bases and J by 2 bases, 6 bases remained unmatched.

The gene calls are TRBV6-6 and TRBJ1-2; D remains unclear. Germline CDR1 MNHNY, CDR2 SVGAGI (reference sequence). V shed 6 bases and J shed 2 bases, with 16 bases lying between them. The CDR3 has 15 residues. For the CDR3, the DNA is TGTGCCAGCAGCCGCCGTGAGACGACAAACTATGGCTACACCTTC. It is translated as CASSRRETTNYGYTF.

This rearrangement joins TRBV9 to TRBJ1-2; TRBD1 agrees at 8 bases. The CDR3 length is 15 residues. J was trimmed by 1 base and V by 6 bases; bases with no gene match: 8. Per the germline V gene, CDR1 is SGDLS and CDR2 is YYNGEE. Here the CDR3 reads CASTTGVTDNYGYTF. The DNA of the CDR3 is TGTGCCAGCACGACAGGGGTTACGGATAACTATGGCTACACCTTC.

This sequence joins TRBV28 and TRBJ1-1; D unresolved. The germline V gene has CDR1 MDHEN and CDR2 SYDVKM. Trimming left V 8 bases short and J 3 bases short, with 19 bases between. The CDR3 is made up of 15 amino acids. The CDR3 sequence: CASHPRGRGYTEAFF. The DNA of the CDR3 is TGTGCCAGCCACCCTCGTGGAAGAGGGTACACTGAAGCTTTCTTT.

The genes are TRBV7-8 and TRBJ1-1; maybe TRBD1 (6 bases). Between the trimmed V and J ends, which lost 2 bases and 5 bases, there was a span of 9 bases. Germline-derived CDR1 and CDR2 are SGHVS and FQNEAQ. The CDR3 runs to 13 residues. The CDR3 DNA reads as TGTGCCAGCAGCTTATTACAGGGAACTGAAGCTTTCTTT. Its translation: CASSLLQGTEAFF.

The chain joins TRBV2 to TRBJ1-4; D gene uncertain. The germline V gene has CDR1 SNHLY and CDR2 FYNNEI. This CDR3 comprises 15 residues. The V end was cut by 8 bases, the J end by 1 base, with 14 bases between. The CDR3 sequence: CASSRSGITNEKLFF. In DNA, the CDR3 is TGTGCCAGCTCTCGGTCGGGAATAACTAATGAAAAACTGTTTTTT.

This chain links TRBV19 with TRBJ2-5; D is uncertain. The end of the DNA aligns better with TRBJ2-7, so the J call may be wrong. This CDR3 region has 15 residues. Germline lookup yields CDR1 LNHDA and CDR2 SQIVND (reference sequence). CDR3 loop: CASSIEPGPTYEQYF. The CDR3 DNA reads TGTGCCAGTAGTATAGAGCCAGGTCCTACCTACGAGCAGTACTTC.

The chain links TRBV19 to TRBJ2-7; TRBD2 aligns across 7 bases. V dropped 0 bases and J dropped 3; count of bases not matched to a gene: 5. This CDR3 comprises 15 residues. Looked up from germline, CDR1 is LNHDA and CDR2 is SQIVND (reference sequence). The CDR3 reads CASSIEASGDYEQYF. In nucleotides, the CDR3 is TGTGCCAGTAGTATAGAGGCTAGCGGAGACTACGAGCAGTACTTC.

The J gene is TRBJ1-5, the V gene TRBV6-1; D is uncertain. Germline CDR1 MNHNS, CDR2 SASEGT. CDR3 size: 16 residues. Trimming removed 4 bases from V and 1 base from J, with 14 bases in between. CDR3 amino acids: CASSADSLASNQPQHF. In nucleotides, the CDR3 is TGTGCCAGCAGTGCGGACTCCCTGGCGAGCAATCAGCCCCAGCATTTT.

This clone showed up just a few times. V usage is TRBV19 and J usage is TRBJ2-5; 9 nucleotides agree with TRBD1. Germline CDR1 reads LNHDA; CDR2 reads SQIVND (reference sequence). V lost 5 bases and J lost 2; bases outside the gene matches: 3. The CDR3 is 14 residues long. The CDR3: CASSLGTGQETQYF. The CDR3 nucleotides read TGTGCCAGTAGTCTCGGGACAGGGCAAGAGACCCAGTACTTC.

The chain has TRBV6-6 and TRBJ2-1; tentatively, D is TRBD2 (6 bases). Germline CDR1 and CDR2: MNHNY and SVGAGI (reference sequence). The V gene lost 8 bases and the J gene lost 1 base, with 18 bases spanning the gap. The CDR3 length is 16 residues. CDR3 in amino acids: CASEPGLDHSYNEQFF. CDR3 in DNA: TGTGCCAGCGAGCCGGGACTGGATCATTCCTACAATGAGCAGTTCTTC.

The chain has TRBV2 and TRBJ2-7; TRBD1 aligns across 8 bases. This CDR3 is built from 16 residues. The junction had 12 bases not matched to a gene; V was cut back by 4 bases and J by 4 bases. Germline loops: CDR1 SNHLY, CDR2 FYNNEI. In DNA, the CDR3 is TGTGCCAGCAGTGCCGGGGCAGGGGGCTTGTGGTACGAGCAGTACTTC. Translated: CASSAGAGGLWYEQYF.